This T cell receptor beta chain is from a study of blood T cell repertoires in COVID-19. This clone was found a few times. Libraries were prepared by immunoSEQ multiplex PCR; TCRdb keeps only in-frame clonotypes and omits some of them. The sample has roughly 670,000 clones; 85% to 90% are singletons. The germline V gene encodes CDR1 MNHEY and CDR2 SMNVEV (reference sequence). The CDR3 is 13 residues long. Trimming removed 3 bases from V and 12 bases from J, with 17 bases in between. V usage is TRBV27 and J usage is TRBJ1-1; D not resolved. Sequences were obtained from peripheral blood. The receptor was derived from a young woman with acute or convalescent COVID-19. The CDR3 loop is CASSLTGRQGTFF. CDR3 nucleotide sequence: TGTGCCAGCAGTTTGACGGGGAGGCAAGGGACTTTCTTT.